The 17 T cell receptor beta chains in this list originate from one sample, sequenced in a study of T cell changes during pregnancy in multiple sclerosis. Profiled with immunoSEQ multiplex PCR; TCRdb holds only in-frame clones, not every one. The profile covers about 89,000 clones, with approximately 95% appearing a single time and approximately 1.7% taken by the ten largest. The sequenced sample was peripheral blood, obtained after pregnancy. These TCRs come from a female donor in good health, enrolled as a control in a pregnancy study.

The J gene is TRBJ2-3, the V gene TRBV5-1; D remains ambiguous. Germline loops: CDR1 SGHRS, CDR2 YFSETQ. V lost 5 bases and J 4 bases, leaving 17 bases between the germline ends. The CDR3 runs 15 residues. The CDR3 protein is CASSSRPGGPDTQYF. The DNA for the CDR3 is TGCGCCAGCAGTTCACGGCCCGGCGGTCCAGATACGCAGTATTTT.

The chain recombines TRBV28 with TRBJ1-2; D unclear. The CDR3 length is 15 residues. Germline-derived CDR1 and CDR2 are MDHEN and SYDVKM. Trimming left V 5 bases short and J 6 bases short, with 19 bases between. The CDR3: CASSRPSQVFHGYTF. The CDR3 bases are TGTGCCAGCAGTCGTCCCTCCCAGGTTTTTCATGGCTACACCTTC.

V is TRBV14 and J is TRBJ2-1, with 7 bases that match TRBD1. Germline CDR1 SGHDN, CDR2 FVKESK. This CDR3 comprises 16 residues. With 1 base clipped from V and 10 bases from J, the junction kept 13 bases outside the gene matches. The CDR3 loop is CASSQAGTARGPEQFF. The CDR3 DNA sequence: TGTGCCAGCAGCCAAGCCGGGACAGCCCGTGGTCCGGAGCAGTTCTTC.

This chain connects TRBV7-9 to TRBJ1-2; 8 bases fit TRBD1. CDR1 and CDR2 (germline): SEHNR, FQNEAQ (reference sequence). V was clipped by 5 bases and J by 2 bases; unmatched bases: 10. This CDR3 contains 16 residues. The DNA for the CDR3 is TGTGCCAGCAGCCCTGGACAGGGTGGGGCCAACTATGGCTACACCTTC. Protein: CASSPGQGGANYGYTF.

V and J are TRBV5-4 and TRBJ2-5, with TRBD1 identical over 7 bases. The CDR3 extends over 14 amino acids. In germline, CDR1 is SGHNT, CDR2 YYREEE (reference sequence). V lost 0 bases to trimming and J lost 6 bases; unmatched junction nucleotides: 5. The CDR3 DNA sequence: TGTGCCAGCAGCTTGGAGGGGGCGTTCCAGACCCAGTACTTC. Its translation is CASSLEGAFQTQYF. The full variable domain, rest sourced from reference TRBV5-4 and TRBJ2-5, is ETGVTQSPTHLIKTRGQQVTLRCSSQSGHNTVSWYQQALGQGPQFIFQYYREEENGRGNFPPRFSGLQFPNYSSELNVNALELDDSALYLCASSLEGAFQTQYFGPGTRLLVL.

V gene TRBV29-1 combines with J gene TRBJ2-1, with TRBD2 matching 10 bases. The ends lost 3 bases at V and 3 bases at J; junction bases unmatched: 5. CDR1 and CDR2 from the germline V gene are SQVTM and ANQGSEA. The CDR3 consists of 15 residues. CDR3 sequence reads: CSVDEAGGDYNEQFF. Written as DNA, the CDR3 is TGCAGCGTTGATGAAGCGGGGGGGGACTACAATGAGCAGTTCTTC.

The CDR3: CASTAGGNEQFF. The CDR3 DNA reads TGTGCCAGCACCGCGGGTGGCAATGAGCAGTTCTTC. V usage is TRBV27 and J usage is TRBJ2-1; the D gene is possibly TRBD2 (5 bases). Germline assignment: CDR1 MNHEY and CDR2 SMNVEV (reference sequence). Trimming removed 7 bases from V and 6 bases from J, with 10 bases in between. The CDR3 sequence is 12 residues long.

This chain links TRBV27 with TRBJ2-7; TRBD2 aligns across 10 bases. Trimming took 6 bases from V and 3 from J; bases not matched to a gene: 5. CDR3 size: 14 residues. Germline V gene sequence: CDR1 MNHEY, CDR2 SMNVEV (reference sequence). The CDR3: CASSRLAGVYEQYF. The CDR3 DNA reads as TGTGCCAGCAGCCGGCTAGCGGGGGTCTACGAGCAGTACTTC.

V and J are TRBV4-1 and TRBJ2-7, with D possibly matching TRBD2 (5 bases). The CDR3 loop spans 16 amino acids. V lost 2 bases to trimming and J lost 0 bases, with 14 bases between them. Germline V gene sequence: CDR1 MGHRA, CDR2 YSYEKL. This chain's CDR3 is CASSQFYGRDSYEQYF. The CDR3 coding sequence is TGCGCCAGCAGCCAATTCTACGGTCGGGACTCCTACGAGCAGTACTTC.

Here the CDR3 DNA reads TGCGCCAGCCGCTACGATGGGACAGGGACTGAAGCTTTCTTT. Amino acids: CASRYDGTGTEAFF. The chain has TRBV5-1 and TRBJ1-1, with 9 bases aligning to TRBD1. This CDR3 is built from 14 residues. Unmatched junction bases numbered 9, after V lost 7 bases and J lost 5 bases. Germline values: CDR1 SGHRS, CDR2 YFSETQ.

The CDR3 loop is CASSRWGTRGSYNEQFF. CDR3 sequence (DNA): TGCGCCAGCAGCCGGTGGGGGACTAGGGGCTCCTACAATGAGCAGTTCTTC. The genes are TRBV4-1 and TRBJ2-1, with 8 bases identical to TRBD2. The CDR3 totals 17 residues. Germline trimming cut 4 bases from V and 0 bases from J; bases unmatched to any gene: 8. Germline V CDR1 and CDR2: MGHRA, YSYEKL.

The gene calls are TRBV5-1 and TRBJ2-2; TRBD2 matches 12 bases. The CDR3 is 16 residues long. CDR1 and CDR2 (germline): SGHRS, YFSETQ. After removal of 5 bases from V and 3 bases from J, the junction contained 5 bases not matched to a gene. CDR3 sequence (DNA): TGCGCCAGCAGGTCCGGGACTAGCGGGTACACCGGGGAGCTGTTTTTT. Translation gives CASRSGTSGYTGELFF.

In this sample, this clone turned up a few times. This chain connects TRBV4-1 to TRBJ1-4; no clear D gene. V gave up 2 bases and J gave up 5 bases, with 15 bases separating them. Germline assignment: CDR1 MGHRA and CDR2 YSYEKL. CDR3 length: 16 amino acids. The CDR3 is CASSQFALRRNEKLFF. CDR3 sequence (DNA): TGCGCCAGCAGCCAATTTGCCCTCCGGCGGAATGAAAAACTGTTTTTT.

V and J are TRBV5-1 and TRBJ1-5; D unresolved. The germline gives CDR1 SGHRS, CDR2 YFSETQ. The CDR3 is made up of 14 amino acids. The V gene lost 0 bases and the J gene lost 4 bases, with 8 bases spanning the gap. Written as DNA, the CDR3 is TGCGCCAGCAGCTTGGGGGCAGGTAATCAGCCCCAGCATTTT. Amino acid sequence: CASSLGAGNQPQHF.

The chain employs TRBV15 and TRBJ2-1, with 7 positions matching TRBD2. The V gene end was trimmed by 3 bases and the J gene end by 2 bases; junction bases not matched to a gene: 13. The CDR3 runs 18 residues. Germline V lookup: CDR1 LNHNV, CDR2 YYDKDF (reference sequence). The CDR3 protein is CATSRGFQLAGTYNEQFF. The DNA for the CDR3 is TGTGCCACCAGCAGGGGATTTCAATTAGCGGGTACCTACAATGAGCAGTTCTTC.

Written as DNA, the CDR3 is TGTGCCAGCAGTCCAGGGACAGTAAAGGGGACCCAGTACTTC. Its translation: CASSPGTVKGTQYF. The chain uses TRBV28 and TRBJ2-5; TRBD1 aligns across 7 bases. Per germline, CDR1 MDHEN and CDR2 SYDVKM. This CDR3 comprises 14 residues. The V segment lost 5 bases and the J segment 7 bases; nucleotides outside the gene matches: 10.

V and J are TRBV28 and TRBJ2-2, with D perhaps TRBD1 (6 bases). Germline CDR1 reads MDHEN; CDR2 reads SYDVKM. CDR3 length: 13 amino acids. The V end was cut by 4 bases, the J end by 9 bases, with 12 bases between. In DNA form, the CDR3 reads TGTGCCAGCAGTTCAGGGGAAGGCCGGGAGCTGTTTTTT. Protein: CASSSGEGRELFF.